This T cell receptor beta chain is drawn from a study of long-term antiretroviral therapy in people with HIV. Findings of the study overall: HIV repertoire CDR3 lengths ranged less widely than those of controls. Pre-ART clonal expansion yielded clones that dominated the repertoire at all time points.

The assay used was immunoSEQ (version v3.0), run at survey level. The assay was immunoSEQ multiplex PCR, and TCRdb's table has in-frame clones only and misses some. Of approximately 29,000 clones listed, nearly 90% are singletons. This CDR3 region has 15 residues. Per germline, CDR1 LNHDA and CDR2 SQIVND (reference sequence). On this clone: Its antigen is still unknown.

The sample in question was unsorted PBMCs, obtained 1.1 years after starting antiretroviral therapy. The V gene is TRBV19, the J gene TRBJ2-6; the D gene is possibly TRBD2 (6 bases). The TCR originated in a man between 18 and 29 years old with HIV. The CDR3 DNA reads as TGTGCTTCAAAAGGAGGGAATACAGGGGCCAACGTCCTGACTTTC. Amino acids: CASKGGNTGANVLTF.